One and the same sample provided the 21 T cell receptor beta chains below, sequenced in a study of T cells in tuberculosis. The time point denotes: new active TB diagnosis, blood taken before or within 7 days of starting treatment. Sequencing was performed with immunoSEQ multiplex PCR; in TCRdb, only in-frame clones are kept and a portion is missing. The top ten hold more than 1.3% of the sample, which has tens of thousands of clones, more than 90% seen once. The sample in question was PBMCs, obtained at tuberculosis diagnosis. The receptors here all came from an adult with tuberculosis.

The rearrangement joins TRBV15 to TRBJ2-1, with a weak D call TRBD2 (6 bases). The V gene's germline CDR1 is LNHNV and CDR2 YYDKDF (reference sequence). The ends were cut back, 2 bases at V and 11 bases at J, with 19 bases in the middle. The CDR3 totals 15 residues. Here the CDR3 reads CATSRHGPGTLKQFF. The CDR3 region has the DNA TGTGCCACCAGCAGACACGGGCCCGGGACTTTGAAGCAGTTCTTC.

Of note for this clone: The junction departs from the called germline gene at one end, perhaps through a read error. This chain links TRBV6-5 with TRBJ2-7; 7 nucleotides agree with TRBD1. The CDR3 is made up of 13 amino acids. The germline V gene has CDR1 MNHEY and CDR2 SVGAGI. CDR3 nucleotides: TGCGCTCTCCTGAAGACAGGGTATCCCGCGCAGTACTTC. This codes for CALLKTGYPAQYF.

As to this clone: Distinct nucleotide sequences in the sample also encode this CDR3. The CDR3 DNA sequence: TGCGCCAGCAGCCTACAGACGGGATTTCGTGAAAAACTGTTTTTT. As protein: CASSLQTGFREKLFF. The V gene is TRBV5-1, the J gene TRBJ1-4, with D unresolved. CDR1 is SGHRS, CDR2 YFSETQ, per germline. V was shortened by 4 bases and J by 7 bases, with 17 bases between the two germline ends. The CDR3 sequence is 15 residues long.

The CDR3 DNA reads TGTGCCAGCAGCCCCACCGGGACAGACCGCCTCCACTTT. Translation: CASSPTGTDRLHF. V and J are TRBV7-6 and TRBJ1-6; 7 bases agree with TRBD1. V shed 5 bases, J shed 15 bases, and the junction held 10 bases outside the gene matches. This CDR3 has 13 residues. Germline assignment: CDR1 SGHVS and CDR2 FNYEAQ.

This clone was detected only a few times. The V and J genes are TRBV10-3 and TRBJ2-3, with TRBD2 matching over 10 bases. The trim removed 2 bases at V and 7 bases at J, leaving 3 bases unmatched. The germline V gene has CDR1 ENHRY and CDR2 SYGVKD. The CDR3 is 14 amino acids. CDR3 sequence reads: CAISETSGTNTQYF. The CDR3 DNA sequence: TGTGCCATCAGTGAGACTAGCGGGACGAATACGCAGTATTTT.

CDR3 residues: CASGRGEYEQYF. Here the CDR3 DNA reads TGTGCCAGTGGACGCGGGGAATACGAGCAGTACTTC. J is TRBJ2-7 and V is TRBV19, with D possibly being TRBD2 (6 bases). V lost 8 bases to trimming and J lost 4 bases, with 12 bases between them. This CDR3 has 12 residues. The V gene's germline CDR1 is LNHDA and CDR2 SQIVND (reference sequence).

V is TRBV9 and J is TRBJ1-2; 7 nucleotides line up with TRBD1. The ends lost 3 bases at V and 8 bases at J; junction bases unmatched: 13. This CDR3 has 15 residues. Germline CDR1 and CDR2: SGDLS and YYNGEE. The chain's CDR3 is CASSGGTAPYRGYTF. The CDR3 DNA reads TGTGCCAGCAGCGGTGGGACAGCTCCTTACCGCGGCTACACCTTC.

This clone was observed a single time. V usage is TRBV19 and J usage is TRBJ2-3, with TRBD2 identical over 13 bases. Germline CDR1 is LNHDA and CDR2 is SQIVND (reference sequence). The J segment lost 8 bases and the V segment lost 5 bases, leaving 19 bases of the junction unmatched. This CDR3 contains 19 residues. The CDR3 region is CASSVAGTSGTGLAGTQYF. Here the CDR3 DNA reads TGTGCCAGTAGTGTAGCCGGGACTAGCGGGACGGGTCTCGCGGGTACGCAGTATTTT.

The rearrangement uses TRBV28 and TRBJ1-3, with no clear D. V lost 5 bases and J 3 bases, leaving 14 bases between the germline ends. CDR1 is MDHEN and CDR2 is SYDVKM in the germline V gene. CDR3 length equals 15 residues. CDR3 nucleotide sequence: TGTGCCAGCAGTCCGGGGTTGTGGGGTGGAAACACCATATATTTT. Translated: CASSPGLWGGNTIYF.

V and J are TRBV28 and TRBJ1-5; D not resolved. The CDR3 spans 14 residues. Trimming removed 10 bases at V and 3 bases at J, with 16 bases between. The germline gives CDR1 MDHEN, CDR2 SYDVKM. The CDR3 nucleotides read TGTGCCACTTACCCGAGGGAGCCCAATCAGCCCCAGCATTTT. It encodes CATYPREPNQPQHF.

The V and J genes are TRBV7-4 and TRBJ2-3, with a weak D call TRBD1 (7 bases). V shed 3 bases and J shed 2 bases, with 15 bases lying between them. The germline V gene encodes CDR1 SGHVT and CDR2 SQSDAQ. The CDR3 runs 16 residues. CDR3 nucleotide sequence: TGTGCCAGCAGCTTTCGGCGGGACAGAATCACAGATACGCAGTATTTT. It encodes CASSFRRDRITDTQYF.

V and J are TRBV30 and TRBJ2-2; 16 bases match TRBD2. The germline V gene has CDR1 GTSNPN and CDR2 SVGIG (reference sequence). CDR3 length equals 17 residues. Losses at the gene ends were 6 bases for V and 4 bases for J; bases not matched to a gene: 8. In nucleotides, the CDR3 is TGTGCCTGTCCCGGGACTAGCGGGAGGGTGGCCACCGGGGAGCTGTTTTTT. As protein: CACPGTSGRVATGELFF.

This chain uses TRBV5-5 with TRBJ2-1, with 10 bases identical to TRBD2. CDR1 is SGHKS, CDR2 YYEKEE, per germline (reference sequence). Trimming removed 6 bases from V and 0 bases from J; junction bases left unmatched: 3. The CDR3 is 15 residues long. CDR3 coding DNA: TGTGCCAGCACCCCTAGCGGGAGCTCCTACAATGAGCAGTTCTTC. This sequence encodes CASTPSGSSYNEQFF. The full variable domain, with the rest looked up from reference TRBV5-5 and TRBJ2-1, is DAGVTQSPTHLIKTRGQQVTLRCSPISGHKSVSWYQQVLGQGPQFIFQYYEKEERGRGNFPDRFSARQFPNYSSELNVNALLLGDSALYLCASTPSGSSYNEQFFGPGTRLTVL.

This rearrangement joins TRBV19 to TRBJ2-2; a weak D match, TRBD1 (6 bases). With 5 bases removed from V and 1 base from J, the gap between germline ends came to 8 bases. The CDR3 extends over 14 amino acids. Germline loops: CDR1 LNHDA, CDR2 SQIVND (reference sequence). The CDR3 DNA reads TGTGCCAGTAGTGACAGGTGGAACACCGGGGAGCTGTTTTTT. Translated, it gives CASSDRWNTGELFF. Full variable domain (outside the CDR3, taken from reference TRBV19 and TRBJ2-2): DGGITQSPKYLFRKEGQNVTLSCEQNLNHDAMYWYRQDPGQGLRLIYYSQIVNDFQKGDIAEGYSVSREKKESFPLTVTSAQKNPTAFYLCASSDRWNTGELFFGEGSRLTVL.

The rearrangement links TRBV30 to TRBJ1-2; D not resolved. Per germline, CDR1 GTSNPN and CDR2 SVGIG (reference sequence). The ends were cut back, 4 bases at V and 3 bases at J, with 12 bases in the middle. The CDR3 runs to 13 residues. CDR3 amino acids: CAWTTGLDYGYTF. In DNA, the CDR3 is TGTGCCTGGACAACGGGGTTGGACTATGGCTACACCTTC.

The chain combines TRBV7-2 with TRBJ2-3; maybe TRBD2 (5 bases). V shed 1 base and J shed 3 bases, with 5 bases lying between them. Germline V gives CDR1 SGHTA, CDR2 FQGNSA. The CDR3 is 13 residues long. For the CDR3, the DNA is TGTGCCAGCAGCTTAGGAGGGACAGATACGCAGTATTTT. Protein product: CASSLGGTDTQYF.

This clone is a singleton in its sample. V usage is TRBV11-2 and J usage is TRBJ2-4; 10 nucleotides line up with TRBD1. The V gene's germline CDR1 is SGHAT and CDR2 FQNNGV. The CDR3 is 13 amino acids. Trimming took 7 bases from V and 7 from J; bases not matched to a gene: 4. CDR3 nucleotide sequence: TGTGCCAGCACCTCGGGACAGGGGAACATTCAGTACTTC. Protein: CASTSGQGNIQYF.

The rearrangement links TRBV30 to TRBJ1-5, with TRBD1 as a possible D gene (5 bases). The length of the CDR3 is 15 residues. Germline V gene lookup returns CDR1 GTSNPN and CDR2 SVGIG (reference sequence). V lost 4 bases to trimming and J lost 0 bases, with 13 bases between them. The CDR3 DNA follows: TGTGCCTGGACCGCTGGACAAATTAGCAATCAGCCCCAGCATTTT. Protein: CAWTAGQISNQPQHF.

This clone was detected once. V gene TRBV19 combines with J gene TRBJ1-3, with 7 bases aligning to TRBD1. The V gene end was trimmed by 6 bases and the J gene end by 0 bases; junction bases not matched to a gene: 8. The CDR3 totals 16 residues. Germline CDR1 and CDR2: LNHDA and SQIVND (reference sequence). CDR3 region: CASSKTGTVSGNTIYF. The CDR3 DNA follows: TGTGCCAGTAGCAAGACAGGGACGGTCTCTGGAAACACCATATATTTT.

CDR3 DNA sequence: TGTGCCAGCAGCTTAGCGCTAGCGTCCTACAATGAGCAGTTCTTC. Residues: CASSLALASYNEQFF. This chain uses TRBV7-6 with TRBJ2-1; weak D call: TRBD2 (6 bases). The CDR3 length is 15 residues. Trimming left V 0 bases short and J 1 base short, with 7 bases between. Germline V CDR1 and CDR2: SGHVS, FNYEAQ. Supplemented by reference TRBV7-6 and TRBJ2-1, the full variable domain reads GAGVSQSPRYKVTKRGQDVALRCDPISGHVSLYWYRQALGQGPEFLTYFNYEAQQDKSGLPNDRFSAERPEGSISTLTIQRTEQRDSAMYRCASSLALASYNEQFFGPGTRLTVL.

This chain connects TRBV20-1 to TRBJ1-2, with D hard to call. There are 11 residues in the CDR3. V was cut by 6 bases and J by 7 bases, with 12 bases left in between. Germline loops: CDR1 DFQATT, CDR2 SNEGSKA (reference sequence). The CDR3 protein is CSAPRELGYTF. In DNA form, the CDR3 reads TGCAGTGCCCCCCGCGAGCTTGGCTACACCTTC.